The 20 T cell receptor beta chains below were found in one sample sequenced in a study of T-cell reconstitution after alpha-beta-depleted transplantation in children. Preparing the TCRbeta library involved the use of unique molecular identifiers. TCRdb re-called the PCR reads with MiXCR, one entry per CDR3 protein. This sample yields hundreds of thousands of distinct CDR3 sequences, of which more than 9% are seen a single time; roughly 3.9% belongs to the top ten. The specimen was PBMCs from the stem cell graft donor, collected from the stem cell graft. Source of these receptors: a human donor who donated a stem cell graft to a child with acute myeloid leukemia.

This clonotype was counted ten times or more. The chain couples TRBV27 to TRBJ2-1; 11 nucleotides agree with TRBD2. The germline V gene has CDR1 MNHEY and CDR2 SMNVEV (reference sequence). The CDR3 is 21 amino acids. Losses at the gene ends were 5 bases for V and 0 bases for J; bases not matched to a gene: 18. The CDR3 nucleotides read TGTGCCAGCAGTCGCCGCCCGGGACTAGCGGAACCTTTAAGCTCCTACAATGAGCAGTTCTTC. Its translation is CASSRRPGLAEPLSSYNEQFF.

This clonotype was observed many times. The rearrangement links TRBV12-3 or TRBV12-4 to TRBJ2-1; possible D gene TRBD1, 6 bases. This CDR3 comprises 14 residues. V was clipped by 7 bases and J by 4 bases, with 14 bases between them. The CDR3 DNA sequence: TGTGCCAGCACCTGGACAGATCAATACAATGAGCAGTTCTTC. This codes for CASTWTDQYNEQFF.

The chain joins TRBV7-3 to TRBJ2-5; tentatively, D is TRBD2 (6 bases). The CDR3 contains 13 residues. V was shortened by 5 bases and J by 4 bases, with 11 bases between the two germline ends. In germline, CDR1 is SGHTA, CDR2 FQGTGA. DNA for the CDR3: TGTGCCAGCAGCCCGGGGGTAGCAGAGACCCAGTACTTC. It yields the protein CASSPGVAETQYF.

In the case of this clonotype: At one end the junction does not follow the germline gene, possibly because of a read error. The rearrangement uses TRBV20-1 and TRBJ2-1; D may be TRBD2 (7 bases). Germline CDR1 DFQATT, CDR2 SNEGSKA (reference sequence). The CDR3 has 15 amino acids. The chain's CDR3 is CSATSPGLRQDEQFF. The CDR3 DNA reads TGCAGTGCTACGAGCCCGGGACTAAGACAGGATGAGCAGTTTTTC.

This clonotype was observed many times. V usage is TRBV5-6 and J usage is TRBJ2-1, with D hard to call. V lost 4 bases and J lost 7, with 6 bases in between. From germline, CDR1 is SGHDT and CDR2 YYEEEE. CDR3 length equals 11 residues. The CDR3, as DNA: TGTGCCAGCAGCATTGGGAATGAGCAGTTCTTC. It encodes CASSIGNEQFF.

In its sample, this clonotype was seen a few times. J is TRBJ2-5 and V is TRBV9; perhaps TRBD2 as D (6 bases). Germline CDR1 is SGDLS and CDR2 is YYNGEE. The CDR3 loop spans 15 amino acids. The germline V and J ends were trimmed by 0 bases and 5 bases, with 14 bases remaining between them. The CDR3 sequence: CASSVVGGPMETQYF. In DNA, the CDR3 is TGTGCCAGCAGCGTAGTAGGAGGGCCGATGGAGACCCAGTACTTC.

The CDR3 region has the DNA TGTGCCAGCAGCGGCGGTAGAGGGGGATTCAATGAGCAGTTCTTC. Translation: CASSGGRGGFNEQFF. The chain has TRBV9 and TRBJ2-1; maybe TRBD1 (6 bases). Trimming shortened V by 3 bases and J by 6 bases, and 16 bases separated the two germline ends. Germline CDR1 SGDLS, CDR2 YYNGEE. The CDR3 loop spans 15 amino acids.

This clonotype was picked up many times. The V and J genes are TRBV29-1 and TRBJ1-1; tentatively, D is TRBD1 (6 bases). Looked up from germline, CDR1 is SQVTM and CDR2 is ANQGSEA. V lost 6 bases, J lost 2 bases, and 13 bases lay in between. CDR3 size: 13 residues. CDR3 nucleotides: TGCAGCGTGGGAAGGGGGTCCAACACTGAAGCTTTCTTT. Protein product: CSVGRGSNTEAFF.

As regards this clonotype: One junction end does not reproduce the germline sequence, and a read error may be involved. This chain connects TRBV11-2 to TRBJ2-7; D gene unclear. Germline V gene lookup returns CDR1 SGHAT and CDR2 FQNNGV. This CDR3 spans 14 amino acids. The CDR3 spells CANSLGHSSYEQYF. CDR3 coding DNA: TGTGCCAACAGCTTAGGGCATAGCTCCTACGAGCAGTACTTC.

The rearrangement uses TRBV18 and TRBJ1-1, with D possibly being TRBD1 (5 bases). V was clipped by 1 base and J by 0 bases, with 15 bases between them. Germline V gene sequence: CDR1 KGHSH, CDR2 LQKENI. This CDR3 comprises 17 residues. As DNA, the CDR3 is TGTGCCAGCTCACCACTCGGGGGGAAAGTGATGAACACTGAAGCTTTCTTT. Its translation: CASSPLGGKVMNTEAFF.

This clonotype was observed a few times. This chain uses TRBV20-1 with TRBJ2-1, with TRBD2 matching 7 bases. The CDR3 totals 14 residues. CDR1 DFQATT and CDR2 SNEGSKA come from the germline V gene (reference sequence). J lost 4 bases, V lost 8 bases, and 11 bases had no gene match. The CDR3 nucleotides are TGCAGTCCCCGGGTAGCGCGGGGGTACAATGAGCAGTTCTTC. Encoded protein: CSPRVARGYNEQFF.

This clonotype was observed a few times. The chain combines TRBV25-1 with TRBJ2-3; 7 bases map to TRBD2. Unmatched junction bases numbered 8, after V lost 5 bases and J lost 6 bases. From germline, CDR1 is MGHDK and CDR2 SYGVNS. This CDR3 comprises 14 residues. The CDR3 bases are TGTGCCAGCAGTAACCGGGACTATCTGGATACGCAGTATTTT. Translation gives CASSNRDYLDTQYF.

The chain uses TRBV7-2 and TRBJ2-7, with 8 bases lining up with TRBD2. The germline gives CDR1 SGHTA, CDR2 FQGNSA. This CDR3 comprises 16 residues. The trim removed 5 bases at V and 3 bases at J, leaving 12 bases unmatched. The CDR3 region has the DNA TGTGCCAGCAGCCCCAACTTAGCGGGGCTGATCTACGAGCAGTACTTC. This sequence encodes CASSPNLAGLIYEQYF.

This clonotype turned up a few times. This chain connects TRBV11-2 to TRBJ2-1; D may correspond to TRBD1 or TRBD2 (6 bases each). Trimming took off 1 base at V and 9 bases at J, with 10 bases between the two ends. The CDR3 length is 13 residues. Germline CDR1 reads SGHAT; CDR2 reads FQNNGV. Written as DNA, the CDR3 is TGTGCCAGCAGCTTAGCGGGGGCGGGTGAGCAGTTCTTC. It yields the protein CASSLAGAGEQFF.

This clonotype showed up just once. This rearrangement joins TRBV7-2 to TRBJ2-4; D uncertain. CDR3 length: 12 amino acids. Looked up from germline, CDR1 is SGHTA and CDR2 is FQGNSA. V was trimmed by 1 base and J by 6 bases, leaving 4 bases between them. The CDR3 loop reads CASSLVLNIQYF. Written as DNA, the CDR3 is TGTGCCAGCAGCTTAGTGCTAAACATTCAGTACTTC. The full variable domain, completed using reference TRBV7-2 and TRBJ2-4, is GAGVSQSPSNKVTEKGKDVELRCDPISGHTALYWYRQSLGQGLEFLIYFQGNSAPDKSGLPSDRFSAERTGGSVSTLTIQRTQQEDSAVYLCASSLVLNIQYFGAGTRLSVL.

In its sample, this clonotype was seen a few times. The rearrangement links TRBV7-2 to TRBJ2-2; D is undetermined. Between the trimmed V and J ends, which lost 1 base and 7 bases, there was a span of 16 bases. This CDR3 has 16 residues. Germline assignment: CDR1 SGHTA and CDR2 FQGNSA. Here the CDR3 DNA reads TGTGCCAGCAGCTTAGGAGCTGACATTCGTGGCGGGGAGCTGTTTTTT. Translation: CASSLGADIRGGELFF.

This clonotype appeared many times. The CDR3 reads CASSVGTDLYTDTQYF. The CDR3 region has the DNA TGTGCCAGCAGCGTAGGGACGGATCTTTACACAGATACGCAGTATTTT. This chain links TRBV9 with TRBJ2-3; D gene ambiguous. The V end lost 0 bases, the J end lost 2 bases, and 13 bases lay between the germline ends. Germline V gene data show CDR1 as SGDLS and CDR2 as YYNGEE. This CDR3 region has 16 residues.

This rearrangement joins TRBV7-2 to TRBJ2-3, with D hard to call. With 1 base removed from V and 0 bases from J, the gap between germline ends came to 8 bases. The CDR3 loop spans 15 amino acids. Germline V lookup: CDR1 SGHTA, CDR2 FQGNSA. CDR3 sequence: CASSLDGRSTDTQYF. The CDR3 nucleotides read TGTGCCAGCAGCTTAGATGGGCGTAGCACAGATACGCAGTATTTT.

This clonotype was detected a few times. The gene calls are TRBV5-5 and TRBJ2-5, with TRBD2 identical over 8 bases. V trimming: 3 bases; J trimming: 4 bases; junction bases outside the gene matches: 8. The CDR3 spans 15 residues. CDR1 is SGHKS, CDR2 YYEKEE, per germline (reference sequence). CDR3 in amino acids: CASSYQMLAGETQYF. In DNA form, the CDR3 reads TGTGCCAGCAGCTATCAAATGCTAGCGGGAGAGACCCAGTACTTC.

This clonotype was counted only a few times. The rearrangement uses TRBV7-8 and TRBJ2-1; TRBD2 aligns across 7 bases. CDR3 length: 15 amino acids. Per germline, CDR1 SGHVS and CDR2 FQNEAQ. The ends lost 5 bases at V and 9 bases at J; junction bases unmatched: 13. This CDR3 reads CASSPTSASIGEQFF. CDR3 coding DNA: TGTGCCAGCAGCCCTACTAGCGCCTCGATTGGTGAGCAGTTCTTC.